This T cell receptor (beta chain) appears in the sequencing data of a study of shared clonotypes between healthy human individuals. Across the whole study: Researchers drew samples from a couple of women and a few men aged 18 to 49. Findings and caveats of the study: Having only a few donors restricted how much genetic and exposure-history diversity was captured. Across subsets, estimated richness was generally greater for naive than for memory populations.

The length of the CDR3 is 15 residues. V gave up 3 bases and J gave up 2 bases, with 11 bases separating them. Germline V gene sequence: CDR1 KGHSH, CDR2 LQKENI. To note about this clone: Its cognate antigen is unknown.

The table came from immunoSEQ multiplex PCR; TCRdb's copy has only in-frame clones and leaves some out. The sample carries some 1,400,000 clones, approximately 96% recorded once. Sequencing was done on a sample of naive CD4+ T cells sorted from blood. Subset: CD45RA+ positively selected. V and J are TRBV18 and TRBJ2-1; tentatively, D is TRBD2 (5 bases). The receptor comes from a man aged 25-40 years in good health. The chain's CDR3 is CASSPSYGAYNEQFF. In DNA, the CDR3 is TGTGCCAGCTCACCGTCGTACGGGGCCTACAATGAGCAGTTCTTC.